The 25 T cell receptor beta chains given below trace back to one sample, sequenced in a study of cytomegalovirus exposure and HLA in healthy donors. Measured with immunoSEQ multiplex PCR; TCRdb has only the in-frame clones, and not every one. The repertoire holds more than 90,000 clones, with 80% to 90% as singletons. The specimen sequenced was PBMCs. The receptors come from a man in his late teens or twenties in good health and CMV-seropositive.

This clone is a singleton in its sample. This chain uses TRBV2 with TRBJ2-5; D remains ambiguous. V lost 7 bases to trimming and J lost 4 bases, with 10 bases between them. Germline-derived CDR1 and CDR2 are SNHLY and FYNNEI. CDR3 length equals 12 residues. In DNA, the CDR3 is TGTGCCAGCAAACAGATCGCAGAGACCCAGTACTTC. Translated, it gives CASKQIAETQYF. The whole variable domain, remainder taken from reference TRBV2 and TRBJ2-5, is EPEVTQTPSHQVTQMGQEVILRCVPISNHLYFYWYRQILGQKVEFLVSFYNNEISEKSEIFDDQFSVERPDGSNFTLKIRSTKLEDSAMYFCASKQIAETQYFGPGTRLLVL.

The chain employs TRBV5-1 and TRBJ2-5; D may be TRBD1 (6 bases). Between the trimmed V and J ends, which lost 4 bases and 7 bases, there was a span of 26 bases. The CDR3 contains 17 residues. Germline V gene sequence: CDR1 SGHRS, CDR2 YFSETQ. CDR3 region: CASSLKFGQPDRRTQYF. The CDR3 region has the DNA TGCGCCAGCAGCCTTAAATTTGGACAGCCGGATCGGAGGACCCAGTACTTC.

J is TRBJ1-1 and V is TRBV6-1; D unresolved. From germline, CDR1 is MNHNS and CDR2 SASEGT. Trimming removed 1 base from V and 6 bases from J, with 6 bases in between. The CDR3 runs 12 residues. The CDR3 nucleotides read TGTGCCAGCAGTGAAGGGAGGGCTGAAGCTTTCTTT. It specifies CASSEGRAEAFF.

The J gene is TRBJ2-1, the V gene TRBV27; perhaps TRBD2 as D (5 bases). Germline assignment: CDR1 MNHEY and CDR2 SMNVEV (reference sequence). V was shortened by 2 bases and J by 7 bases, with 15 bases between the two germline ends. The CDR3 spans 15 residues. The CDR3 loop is CASSLGVGSTNEQFF. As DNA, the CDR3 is TGTGCCAGCAGTTTAGGGGTGGGGAGTACAAATGAGCAGTTCTTC.

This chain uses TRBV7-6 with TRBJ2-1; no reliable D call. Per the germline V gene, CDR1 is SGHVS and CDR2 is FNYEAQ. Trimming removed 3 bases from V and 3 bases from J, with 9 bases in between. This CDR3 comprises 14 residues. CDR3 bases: TGTGCCAGCAGCTTGTCTAGAAGCTACAATGAGCAGTTCTTC. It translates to CASSLSRSYNEQFF.

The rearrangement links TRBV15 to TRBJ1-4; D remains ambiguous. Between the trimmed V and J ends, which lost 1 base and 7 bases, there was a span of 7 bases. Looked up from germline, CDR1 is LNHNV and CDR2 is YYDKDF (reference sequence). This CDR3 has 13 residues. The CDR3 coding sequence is TGTGCCACCAGCAGAGGACGGGGTGAAAAACTGTTTTTT. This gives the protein CATSRGRGEKLFF.

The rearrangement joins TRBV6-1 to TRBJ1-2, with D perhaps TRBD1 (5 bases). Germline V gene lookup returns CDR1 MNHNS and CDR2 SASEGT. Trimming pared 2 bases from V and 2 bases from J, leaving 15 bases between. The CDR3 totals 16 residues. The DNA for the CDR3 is TGTGCCAGCAGTGAATTTCCGACAGCCCGAAACTATGGCTACACCTTC. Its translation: CASSEFPTARNYGYTF.

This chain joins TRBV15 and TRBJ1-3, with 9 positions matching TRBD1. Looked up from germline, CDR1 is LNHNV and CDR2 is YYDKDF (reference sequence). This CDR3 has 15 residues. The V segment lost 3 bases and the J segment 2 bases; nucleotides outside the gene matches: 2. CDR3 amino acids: CATSRTGGAGNTIYF. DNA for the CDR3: TGTGCCACCAGCAGGACAGGGGGAGCTGGAAACACCATATATTTT.

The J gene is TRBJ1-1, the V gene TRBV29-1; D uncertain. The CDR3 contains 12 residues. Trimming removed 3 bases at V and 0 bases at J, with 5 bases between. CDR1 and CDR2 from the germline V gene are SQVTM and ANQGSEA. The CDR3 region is CSVDLLNTEAFF. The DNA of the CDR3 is TGCAGCGTTGATCTACTGAACACTGAAGCTTTCTTT.

This chain's CDR3 is CASSLGGDQPQHF. In nucleotides, the CDR3 is TGTGCCAGCAGCTTGGGGGGCGATCAGCCCCAGCATTTT. The rearrangement uses TRBV5-6 and TRBJ1-5; D is possibly TRBD1 (5 bases). V lost 0 bases and J lost 5, with 6 bases in between. There are 13 residues in the CDR3. CDR1 is SGHDT, CDR2 YYEEEE, per germline.

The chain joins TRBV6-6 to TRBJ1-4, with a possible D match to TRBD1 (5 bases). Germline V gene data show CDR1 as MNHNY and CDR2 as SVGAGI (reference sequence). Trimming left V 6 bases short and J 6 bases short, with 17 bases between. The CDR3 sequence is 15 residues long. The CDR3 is CASRQTSAGDEKLFF. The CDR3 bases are TGTGCCAGCAGGCAGACGTCCGCGGGGGATGAAAAACTGTTTTTT.

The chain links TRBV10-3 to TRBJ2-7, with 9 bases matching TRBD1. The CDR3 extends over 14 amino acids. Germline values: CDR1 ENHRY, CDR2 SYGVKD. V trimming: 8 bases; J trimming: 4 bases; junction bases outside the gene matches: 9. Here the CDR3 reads CAIGGRQGVYEQYF. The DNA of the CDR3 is TGTGCCATCGGGGGGAGACAGGGGGTTTACGAGCAGTACTTC.

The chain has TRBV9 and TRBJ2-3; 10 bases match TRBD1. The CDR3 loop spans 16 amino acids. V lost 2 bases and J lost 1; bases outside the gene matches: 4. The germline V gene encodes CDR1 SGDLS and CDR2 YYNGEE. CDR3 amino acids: CASSVDRGHGTDTQYF. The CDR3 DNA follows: TGTGCCAGCAGCGTCGACAGGGGGCATGGCACAGATACGCAGTATTTT.

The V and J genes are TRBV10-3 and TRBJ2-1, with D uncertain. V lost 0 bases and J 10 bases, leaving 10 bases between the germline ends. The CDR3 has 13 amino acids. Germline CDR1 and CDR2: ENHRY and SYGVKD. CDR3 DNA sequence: TGTGCCATCAGTGAGTCGACGGGTCGGGAGCAGTTCTTC. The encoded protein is CAISESTGREQFF.

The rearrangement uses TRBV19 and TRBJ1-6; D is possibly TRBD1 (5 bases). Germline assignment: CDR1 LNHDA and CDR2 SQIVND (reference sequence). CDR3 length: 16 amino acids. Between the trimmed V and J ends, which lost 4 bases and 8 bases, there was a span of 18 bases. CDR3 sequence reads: CASSTYPGPRDSPLHF. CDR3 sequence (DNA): TGTGCCAGTAGTACCTACCCAGGGCCGCGCGATTCACCCCTCCACTTT.

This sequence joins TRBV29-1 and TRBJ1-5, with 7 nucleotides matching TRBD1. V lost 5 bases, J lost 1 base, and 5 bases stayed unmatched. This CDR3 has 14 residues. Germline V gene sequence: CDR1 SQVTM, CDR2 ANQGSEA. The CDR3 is CSVTQGSSNQPQHF. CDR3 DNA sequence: TGCAGCGTTACACAGGGGTCCAGCAATCAGCCCCAGCATTTT.

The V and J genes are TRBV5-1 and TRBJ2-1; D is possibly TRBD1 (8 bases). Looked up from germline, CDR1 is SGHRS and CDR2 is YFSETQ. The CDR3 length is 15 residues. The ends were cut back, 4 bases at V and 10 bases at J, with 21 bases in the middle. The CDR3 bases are TGCGCCAGCAGCCCCGGACAGGGAGGGAGCGCGGAGCAGTTCTTC. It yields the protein CASSPGQGGSAEQFF.

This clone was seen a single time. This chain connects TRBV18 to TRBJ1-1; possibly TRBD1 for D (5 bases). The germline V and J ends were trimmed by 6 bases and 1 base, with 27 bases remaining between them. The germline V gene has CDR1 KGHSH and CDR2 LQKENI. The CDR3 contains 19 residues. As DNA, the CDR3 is TGTGCCAGCTCCTTTAAAGCCCTCGGGGGGTCAGAGGGGAACACTGAAGCTTTCTTT. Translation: CASSFKALGGSEGNTEAFF.

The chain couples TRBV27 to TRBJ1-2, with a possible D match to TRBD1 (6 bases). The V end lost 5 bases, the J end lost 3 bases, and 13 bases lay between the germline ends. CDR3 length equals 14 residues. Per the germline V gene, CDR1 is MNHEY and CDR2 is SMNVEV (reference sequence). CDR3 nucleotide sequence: TGTGCCAGCAGTCTTCGACAGGTAGACTATGGCTACACCTTC. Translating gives CASSLRQVDYGYTF.

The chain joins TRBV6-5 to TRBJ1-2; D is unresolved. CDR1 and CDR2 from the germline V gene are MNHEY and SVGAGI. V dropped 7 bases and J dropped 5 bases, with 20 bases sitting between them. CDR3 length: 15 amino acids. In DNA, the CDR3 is TGTGCCAGCACCCGGTCCCTCATCGGAGAGTATGGCTACACCTTC. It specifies CASTRSLIGEYGYTF.

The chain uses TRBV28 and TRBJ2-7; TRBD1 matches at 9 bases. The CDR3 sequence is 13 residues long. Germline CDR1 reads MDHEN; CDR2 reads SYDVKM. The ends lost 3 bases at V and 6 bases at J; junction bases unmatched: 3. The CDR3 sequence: CASSFPDRGEQYF. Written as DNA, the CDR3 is TGTGCCAGCAGTTTTCCGGACAGGGGCGAGCAGTACTTC.

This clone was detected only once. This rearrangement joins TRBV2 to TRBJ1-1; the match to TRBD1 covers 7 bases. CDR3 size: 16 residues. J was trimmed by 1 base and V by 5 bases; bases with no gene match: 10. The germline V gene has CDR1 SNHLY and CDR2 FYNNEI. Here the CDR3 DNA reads TGTGCCAGCAGTCTAACCCGGGACAGCACGAACACTGAAGCTTTCTTT. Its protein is CASSLTRDSTNTEAFF.

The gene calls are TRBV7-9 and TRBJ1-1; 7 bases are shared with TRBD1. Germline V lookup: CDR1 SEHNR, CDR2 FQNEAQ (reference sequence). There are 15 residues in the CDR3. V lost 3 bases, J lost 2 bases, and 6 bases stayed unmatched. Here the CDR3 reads CASSLGGDSNTEAFF. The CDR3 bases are TGTGCCAGCAGCTTGGGTGGGGACAGCAACACTGAAGCTTTCTTT.

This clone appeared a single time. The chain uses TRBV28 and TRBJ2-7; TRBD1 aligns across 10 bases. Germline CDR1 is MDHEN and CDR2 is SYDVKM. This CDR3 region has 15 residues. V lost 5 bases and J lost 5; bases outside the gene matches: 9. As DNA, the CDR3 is TGTGCCAGCAGTGCCCCGGGACAGGGGTTCAACGAGCAGTACTTC. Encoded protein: CASSAPGQGFNEQYF.

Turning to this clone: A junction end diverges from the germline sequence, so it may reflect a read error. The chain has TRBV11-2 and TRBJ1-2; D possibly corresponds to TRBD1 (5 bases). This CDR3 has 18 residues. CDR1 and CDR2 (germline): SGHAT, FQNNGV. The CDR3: CASSLEWTLKGLDYGYTF. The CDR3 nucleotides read TGTGCCAGCAGCCTAGAATGGACATTAAAAGGTCTGGACTATGGCTACACCTTC. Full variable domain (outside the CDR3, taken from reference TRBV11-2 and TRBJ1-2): EAGVAQSPRYKIIEKRQSVAFWCNPISGHATLYWYQQILGQGPKLLIQFQNNGVVDDSQLPKDRFSAERLKGVDSTLKIQPAKLEDSAVYLCASSLEWTLKGLDYGYTFGSGTRLTVV.